Detailed here is one TCR beta chain. Isolation of PBMCs gave at least 6.5 million cells per sample. Total RNA was isolated from each sample in quantities of at least 5.5 micrograms. Trimming took 1 base from V and 2 from J, leaving 5 bases between them. In germline, CDR1 is SGHTA, CDR2 FQGNSA. The CDR3 totals 14 residues. This record belongs to a study of blood T cells in healthy people across ages. A sample-barcoded 5' primer and a J-beta primer mix were used in a second PCR of about 6 to 11 cycles. Every sample produced at least 2.5 million CDR3-containing paired-end reads. TCRdb ran MiXCR on the 5' RACE reads and lists one entry per CDR3 protein. The top ten clones hold 18% of a sample with about 800,000 distinct CDR3 sequences, about half of them seen once.

The TCR sequence derives from an elderly man in good health. This chain links TRBV7-2 with TRBJ2-2; D is uncertain. The sample taken for sequencing was blood. CDR3 DNA sequence: TGTGCCAGCAGCTTAGGCTACAACACCGGGGAGCTGTTTTTT. Its translation: CASSLGYNTGELFF.